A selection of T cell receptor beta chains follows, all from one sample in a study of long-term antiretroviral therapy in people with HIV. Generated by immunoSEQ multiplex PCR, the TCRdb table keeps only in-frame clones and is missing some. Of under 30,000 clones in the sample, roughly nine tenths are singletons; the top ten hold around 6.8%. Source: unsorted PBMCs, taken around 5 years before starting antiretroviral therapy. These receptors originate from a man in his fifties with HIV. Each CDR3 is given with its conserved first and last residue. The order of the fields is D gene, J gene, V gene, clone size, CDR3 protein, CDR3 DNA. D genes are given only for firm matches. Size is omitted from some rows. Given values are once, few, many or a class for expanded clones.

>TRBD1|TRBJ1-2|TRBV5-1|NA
CASRTDGTGDYGYTF
TGCGCCAGCAGAACTGATGGGACAGGAGACTATGGCTACACCTTC
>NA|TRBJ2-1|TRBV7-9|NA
CASSLSEYNEQFF
TGTGCCAGCAGCTTATCAGAATACAATGAGCAGTTCTTC
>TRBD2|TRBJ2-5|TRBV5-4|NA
CASRSPAGAGETQYF
TGTGCCAGCAGATCCCCAGCGGGAGCGGGTGAGACCCAGTACTTC
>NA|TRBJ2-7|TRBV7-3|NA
CASGAGRIYEQYF
TGTGCCAGCGGGGCTGGCAGGATATACGAGCAGTACTTC
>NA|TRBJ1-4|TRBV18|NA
CASSSREGMGEKLFF
TGTGCCAGCTCATCACGAGAGGGGATGGGTGAAAAACTGTTTTTT
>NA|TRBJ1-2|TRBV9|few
CASSETQGPAKDGYTF
TGTGCCAGCAGCGAAACGCAGGGGCCAGCTAAGGATGGCTACACCTTC
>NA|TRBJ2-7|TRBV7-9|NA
CASSFSSPYEQYF
TGTGCCAGCAGCTTTAGCAGTCCCTACGAGCAGTACTTC
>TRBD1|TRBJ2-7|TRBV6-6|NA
CASSYQGQGSYEQYF
TGTGCCAGCAGTTACCAAGGACAGGGGTCCTACGAGCAGTACTTC
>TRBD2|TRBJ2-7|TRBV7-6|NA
CASSSGLAGGPSSYEQYF
TGTGCCAGCAGCTCCGGACTAGCGGGAGGCCCGAGCTCCTACGAGCAGTACTTC
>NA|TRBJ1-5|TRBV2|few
CASNRGAEQPQHF
TGTGCCAGTAACCGGGGGGCAGAGCAGCCCCAGCATTTT
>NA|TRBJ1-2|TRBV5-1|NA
CASAAAWENYGYTF
TGCGCCAGCGCCGCGGCATGGGAGAACTATGGCTACACCTTC
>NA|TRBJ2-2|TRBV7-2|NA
CASSLDTGELFF
TGTGCCAGCAGCTTAGATACCGGGGAGCTGTTTTTT
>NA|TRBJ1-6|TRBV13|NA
CASSLGRANSPLHF
TGTGCCAGCAGCTTAGGCAGGGCGAATTCACCCCTCCACTTT
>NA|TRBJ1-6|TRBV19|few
CASSTVINSPLHF
TGTGCCAGTAGTACAGTAATAAATTCACCCCTCCACTTT
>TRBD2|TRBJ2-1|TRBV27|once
CASTSWSGGAGNEQFF
TGTGCCAGCACCTCGTGGAGCGGGGGGGCCGGGAATGAGCAGTTCTTC
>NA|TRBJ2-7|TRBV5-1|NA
CASSLLVSSYEQYF
TGCGCCAGCAGCTTGTTGGTAAGCTCCTACGAGCAGTACTTC
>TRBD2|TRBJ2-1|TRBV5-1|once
CASSPQGRAGAYEQFF
TGCGCCAGCAGCCCTCAGGGGCGAGCGGGAGCTTATGAGCAGTTCTTC
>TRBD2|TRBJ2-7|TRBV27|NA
CASSLLAGVSKQYF
TGTGCCAGCAGTTTATTGGCGGGAGTTAGTAAGCAGTACTTC
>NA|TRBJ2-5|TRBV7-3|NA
CASSPGGLGSPETQYF
TGTGCCAGCAGCCCAGGGGGACTAGGGTCTCCAGAGACCCAGTACTTC
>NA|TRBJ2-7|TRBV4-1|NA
CASSRRTVSLSYEQYF
TGCGCCAGCAGCCGCCGGACAGTTTCCCTTTCCTACGAGCAGTACTTC
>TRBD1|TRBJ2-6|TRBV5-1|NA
CASSPPTGEWNSGANVLTF
TGCGCCAGCAGCCCGCCAACAGGGGAATGGAACTCTGGGGCCAACGTCCTGACTTTC
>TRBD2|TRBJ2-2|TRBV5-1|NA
CASSVRTSGRTGELFF
TGCGCCAGCAGCGTACGGACTAGCGGGAGAACCGGGGAGCTGTTTTTT
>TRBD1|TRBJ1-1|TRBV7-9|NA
CASRSTRRGGDAFF
TGTGCCAGCAGATCAACGCGCAGGGGGGGGGACGCTTTCTTT
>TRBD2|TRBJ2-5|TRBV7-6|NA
CASSLRSGGNQETQYF
TGTGCCAGCAGCTTACGGAGCGGGGGGAACCAAGAGACCCAGTACTTC
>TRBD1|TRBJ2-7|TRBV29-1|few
CSADRGNEQYF
TGCAGCGCAGACAGGGGTAACGAGCAGTACTTC
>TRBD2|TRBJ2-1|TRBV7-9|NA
CASSLGAGGGNEQFF
TGTGCCAGCAGCTTAGGCGCGGGCGGGGGTAATGAGCAGTTCTTC
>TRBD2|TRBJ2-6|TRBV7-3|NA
CASSLGLSGANVLTF
TGTGCCAGCAGCTTGGGACTATCTGGGGCCAACGTCCTGACTTTC
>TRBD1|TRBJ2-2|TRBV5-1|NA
CASSFTGGSVGELFF
TGCGCCAGCAGCTTTACAGGGGGCTCAGTCGGGGAGCTGTTTTTT
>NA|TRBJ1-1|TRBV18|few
CASSAGTPTANTEAFF
TGTGCCAGCTCGGCCGGGACGCCCACGGCAAACACTGAAGCTTTCTTT
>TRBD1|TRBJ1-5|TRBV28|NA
CASSLTGGFQPQHF
TGTGCCAGCAGCCTTACAGGGGGCTTCCAGCCCCAGCATTTT
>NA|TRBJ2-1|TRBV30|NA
CASWGSPSDEQFF
TGTGCCTCTTGGGGCTCTCCATCCGATGAGCAGTTCTTC
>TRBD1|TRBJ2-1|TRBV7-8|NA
CASSLQGAYNEQFF
TGTGCCAGCAGCTTACAGGGGGCTTACAATGAGCAGTTCTTC
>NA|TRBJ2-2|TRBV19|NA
CASSIRSQNTGELFF
TGTGCCAGTAGTATCAGGTCACAGAACACCGGGGAGCTGTTTTTT
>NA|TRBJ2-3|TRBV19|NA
CASSMSRDTQYF
TGTGCCAGTAGTATGAGCCGAGATACGCAGTATTTT
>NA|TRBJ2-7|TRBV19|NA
CASSMLGGRRREQYF
TGTGCCAGTAGTATGTTGGGAGGAAGAAGAAGAGAGCAGTACTTC
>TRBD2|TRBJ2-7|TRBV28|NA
CASKVAGASYEQYF
TGTGCCAGCAAGGTAGCGGGGGCTTCCTACGAGCAGTACTTC
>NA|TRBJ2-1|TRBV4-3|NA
CASSHYNEQFF
TGCGCCAGCAGCCATTACAATGAGCAGTTCTTC
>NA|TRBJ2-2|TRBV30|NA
CAWAHRVNTGELFF
TGTGCCTGGGCCCACAGGGTTAACACCGGGGAGCTGTTTTTT